A single sample is the source of the 5 T cell receptor beta chains below, sequenced in a study of blood T cell repertoires in COVID-19. Profiled with immunoSEQ multiplex PCR; TCRdb holds only in-frame clones, not every one. The data contain about 120,000 clones, over 75% of them singletons. The sample taken for sequencing was peripheral blood. Every receptor here comes from a man in his fifties or sixties with active or convalescent COVID-19.

About this clone: Just one base apart from a much larger clone, this may be a read error. J is TRBJ2-7 and V is TRBV6-5; D possibly corresponds to TRBD2 (6 bases). Deletions cut 6 bases from V and 3 bases from J, with 6 bases between. Germline-derived CDR1 and CDR2 are MNHEY and SVGAGI. This CDR3 contains 11 residues. CDR3 protein: CASRRDYEQYF. The CDR3 nucleotides read TGTGCCAGCAGGCGGGACTACGAGCAGTACTTC.

The genes are TRBV7-2 and TRBJ2-1; no definite D call. Germline V gene sequence: CDR1 SGHTA, CDR2 FQGNSA. Trimming cost V 2 bases and J 9 bases, with 5 bases left between them. The CDR3 length is 11 residues. CDR3 protein: CASSLSVEQFF. Here the CDR3 DNA reads TGTGCCAGCAGCTTATCCGTTGAGCAGTTCTTC. Using reference TRBV7-2 and TRBJ2-1 for the parts outside the CDR3, the full variable domain is GAGVSQSPSNKVTEKGKDVELRCDPISGHTALYWYRQSLGQGLEFLIYFQGNSAPDKSGLPSDRFSAERTGGSVSTLTIQRTQQEDSAVYLCASSLSVEQFFGPGTRLTVL.

The chain uses TRBV19 and TRBJ2-7; 8 bases agree with TRBD2. The CDR3 consists of 14 residues. After removal of 3 bases from V and 4 bases from J, the junction contained 5 bases not matched to a gene. Per the germline V gene, CDR1 is LNHDA and CDR2 is SQIVND (reference sequence). The CDR3 reads CASSISGGQYEQYF. The CDR3 DNA follows: TGTGCCAGTAGTATTTCGGGGGGGCAATACGAGCAGTACTTC. The full variable domain, rest sourced from reference TRBV19 and TRBJ2-7, is DGGITQSPKYLFRKEGQNVTLSCEQNLNHDAMYWYRQDPGQGLRLIYYSQIVNDFQKGDIAEGYSVSREKKESFPLTVTSAQKNPTAFYLCASSISGGQYEQYFGPGTRLTVT.

This clone was seen once. The chain employs TRBV27 and TRBJ2-2; 9 bases are a match to TRBD1. CDR1 MNHEY and CDR2 SMNVEV come from the germline V gene (reference sequence). CDR3 length equals 16 residues. V lost 5 bases to trimming and J lost 7 bases; unmatched junction nucleotides: 11. In nucleotides, the CDR3 is TGTGCCAGCAGTCCCCCCGGGACAGGGACCGACGGGGAGCTGTTTTTT. Amino acids: CASSPPGTGTDGELFF.

J is TRBJ2-7 and V is TRBV27; 7 nucleotides align to TRBD1. Per germline, CDR1 MNHEY and CDR2 SMNVEV (reference sequence). With V trimmed by 5 bases and J by 2 bases, 6 bases remained unmatched. The CDR3 spans 14 residues. The CDR3 nucleotides are TGTGCCAGCAGTACCTCGACAGGGACCTACGAGCAGTACTTC. This translates into CASSTSTGTYEQYF.